This TCR beta chain was retrieved from a study of T cells in Graves' hyperthyroidism and ophthalmopathy. This clonotype showed up just a few times. One junction end does not reproduce the germline sequence, and a read error may be involved. Germline V gives CDR1 ENHRY, CDR2 SYGVKD. The CDR3 contains 14 residues. Researchers took RNA transcripts and amplified the TCR beta CDR3 regions from them. HTBI primers were used for first-round RT-PCR of the TCR CDR3. MiXCR, applied by TCRdb to the multiplex PCR reads, yields one record per CDR3 protein. Of around 700,000 distinct CDR3 sequences in the sample, approximately 40% were seen once.

Sample: blood. V is TRBV10-3 and J is TRBJ2-7, with 8 bases identical to TRBD2. The sequence was obtained from a woman aged 40 to 50 with Graves' hyperthyroidism. CDR3 bases: TGTGCCAGCAGTGAACGCGGGAGGAACGCCGAGCAGTACTTC. Encoded protein: CASSERGRNAEQYF.